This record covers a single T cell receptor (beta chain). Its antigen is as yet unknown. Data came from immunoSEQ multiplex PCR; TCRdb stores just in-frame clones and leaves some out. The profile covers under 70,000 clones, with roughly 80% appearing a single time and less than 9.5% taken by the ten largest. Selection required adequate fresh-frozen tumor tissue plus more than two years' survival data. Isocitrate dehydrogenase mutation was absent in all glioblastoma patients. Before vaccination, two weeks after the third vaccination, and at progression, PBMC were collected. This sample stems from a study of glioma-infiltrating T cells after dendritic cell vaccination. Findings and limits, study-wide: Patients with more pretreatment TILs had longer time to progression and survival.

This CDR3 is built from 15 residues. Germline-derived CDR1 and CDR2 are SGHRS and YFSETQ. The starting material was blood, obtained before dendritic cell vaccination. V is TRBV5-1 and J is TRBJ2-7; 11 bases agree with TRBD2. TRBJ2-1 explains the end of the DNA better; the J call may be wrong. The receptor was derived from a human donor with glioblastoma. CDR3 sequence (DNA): TGCGCCAGCAGCTTGGTACTAGCGGGGGAGAATGAGCAGTTCTTC. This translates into CASSLVLAGENEQFF.